A single sample gave rise to the 21 T cell receptor beta chains below, sequenced in a study of Ad26.COV2.S vaccination and SARS-CoV-2 variants. Profiled with immunoSEQ multiplex PCR; TCRdb holds only in-frame clones, not every one. The sample holds about 450,000 clones; 89% are singletons and the top ten take over 2.5%. Treatment in this sample: around 19 received Ad26.COV2.S at low or high dose, single or two shots; 5 received placebo; per-sample allocation not given. Collection of the samples took place on day 63 after the first injection of vaccine or placebo. Sequenced material: peripheral blood, taken in a trial of Ad26.COV2.S vaccine versus placebo. The receptors originated from a person between 18 and 65 years old who received the Ad26.COV2.S COVID-19 vaccine or a placebo.

This clone has just one count. This sequence joins TRBV5-1 and TRBJ1-2, with 9 bases lining up with TRBD1. From germline, CDR1 is SGHRS and CDR2 YFSETQ. V shed 2 bases, J shed 8 bases, and the junction held 13 bases outside the gene matches. The length of the CDR3 is 16 residues. CDR3 bases: TGCGCCAGCAGCTTCCGGGACAGGGCCTCCTTTGAGGGCTACACCTTC. Encoded protein: CASSFRDRASFEGYTF.

This chain connects TRBV13 to TRBJ2-3; TRBD2 matches at 14 bases. CDR3 length equals 17 residues. The germline CDR1 and CDR2 sequences are PRHDT and FYEKMQ (reference sequence). J was trimmed by 2 bases and V by 4 bases; bases with no gene match: 5. The CDR3 loop reads CASSSGLAGAITDTQYF. For the CDR3, the DNA is TGTGCCAGCAGCTCGGGACTAGCGGGGGCCATCACAGATACGCAGTATTTT. The whole variable domain, remainder taken from reference TRBV13 and TRBJ2-3, is AAGVIQSPRHLIKEKRETATLKCYPIPRHDTVYWYQQGPGQDPQFLISFYEKMQSDKGSIPDRFSAQQFSDYHSELNMSSLELGDSALYFCASSSGLAGAITDTQYFGPGTRLTVL.

The chain uses TRBV14 and TRBJ2-4; 9 nucleotides align to TRBD2. The CDR3 is made up of 19 amino acids. CDR1 SGHDN and CDR2 FVKESK come from the germline V gene. V shed 1 base, J shed 7 bases, and the junction held 17 bases outside the gene matches. The CDR3 DNA reads as TGTGCCAGCAGCCAAGGGGGGTCTCGCGGGAGGGCCCTTTGGAACATTCAGTACTTC. Its protein product is CASSQGGSRGRALWNIQYF.

This chain joins TRBV5-1 and TRBJ1-6; possible D gene TRBD1, 6 bases. V was clipped by 3 bases and J by 3 bases, with 19 bases between them. The germline CDR1 and CDR2 sequences are SGHRS and YFSETQ. The CDR3 is made up of 18 amino acids. The CDR3 spells CASSSGFAGANYNSPLHF. DNA for the CDR3: TGCGCCAGCAGCTCAGGATTTGCGGGGGCCAACTATAATTCACCCCTCCACTTT. The full variable domain, in which reference TRBV5-1 and TRBJ1-6 provide the parts outside the CDR3, is KAGVTQTPRYLIKTRGQQVTLSCSPISGHRSVSWYQQTPGQGLQFLFEYFSETQRNKGNFPGRFSGRQFSNSRSEMNVSTLELGDSALYLCASSSGFAGANYNSPLHFGNGTRLTVT.

The rearrangement links TRBV3-1 (or the pseudogene TRBV3-2) to TRBJ2-7; no reliable D call. This CDR3 region has 14 residues. Germline V gives CDR1 LGHDT, CDR2 YNNKEL (reference sequence). Trimming removed 2 bases from V and 1 base from J, with 9 bases in between. The CDR3 loop is CASSQSPNSYEQYF. The CDR3 region has the DNA TGTGCCAGCAGCCAATCCCCTAATTCCTACGAGCAGTACTTC.

In this sample, this clone turned up once. The V gene is TRBV9, the J gene TRBJ1-2; D unclear. The germline V gene encodes CDR1 SGDLS and CDR2 YYNGEE. V lost 0 bases, J lost 3 bases, and 9 bases lay in between. CDR3 length equals 14 residues. DNA for the CDR3: TGTGCCAGCAGCGTAGGCTCCGGGGACTATGGCTACACCTTC. It translates to CASSVGSGDYGYTF.

The V gene is TRBV19, the J gene TRBJ2-1; possibly TRBD1 or TRBD2 for D (5 bases each). Trimming pared 4 bases from V and 8 bases from J, leaving 15 bases between. The CDR3 loop spans 14 amino acids. CDR1 and CDR2 (germline): LNHDA, SQIVND (reference sequence). CDR3 sequence: CASSSLGTTDEQFF. CDR3 coding DNA: TGTGCCAGTAGTAGTCTCGGGACGACTGATGAGCAGTTCTTC.

This clone appeared once. The chain couples TRBV27 to TRBJ1-2, with 7 nucleotides matching TRBD1. Looked up from germline, CDR1 is MNHEY and CDR2 is SMNVEV (reference sequence). CDR3 length equals 14 residues. The V and J ends lost 4 bases and 6 bases, in that order; junction bases with no gene match: 8. The CDR3 DNA reads TGTGCCAGCAGTTGGCTAGGGGGCGGAGATGGCTACACCTTC. Amino acids: CASSWLGGGDGYTF.

The chain combines TRBV5-1 with TRBJ1-4; D uncertain. Trimming stripped 3 bases from V and 8 bases from J, with 11 bases between. This CDR3 contains 13 residues. Germline CDR1 and CDR2: SGHRS and YFSETQ. The CDR3 sequence is CASSSGRGEKLFF. CDR3 DNA sequence: TGCGCCAGCAGCTCGGGCCGGGGAGAAAAACTGTTTTTT.

The chain links TRBV4-3 to TRBJ2-3, with 7 bases fitting TRBD2. The CDR3 has 12 amino acids. Per germline, CDR1 LGHNA and CDR2 YSLEER. Trimming removed 4 bases from V and 6 bases from J; junction bases left unmatched: 1. The CDR3 DNA follows: TGCGCCAGCAGCCCCGGGGGGGATACGCAGTATTTT. It translates to CASSPGGDTQYF.

The gene calls are TRBV13 and TRBJ1-3; no clear D gene. Trimming removed 5 bases at V and 2 bases at J, with 16 bases between. The length of the CDR3 is 16 residues. The V gene's germline CDR1 is PRHDT and CDR2 FYEKMQ (reference sequence). The CDR3 reads CASSRGLIPPGNTIYF. The CDR3 DNA reads as TGTGCCAGCAGCCGCGGACTTATACCCCCTGGAAACACCATATATTTT.

This chain joins TRBV19 and TRBJ1-5, with no clear D. The germline V gene encodes CDR1 LNHDA and CDR2 SQIVND (reference sequence). The length of the CDR3 is 13 residues. Trimming left V 8 bases short and J 3 bases short, with 11 bases between. Here the CDR3 DNA reads TGTGCCAGTCGCGACACATTCAATCAGCCCCAGCATTTT. Translation: CASRDTFNQPQHF.

V gene TRBV27 combines with J gene TRBJ2-1; D may be TRBD1 or TRBD2 (5 bases each). V lost 8 bases, J lost 10 bases, and 12 bases lay in between. CDR3 size: 11 residues. CDR1 is MNHEY and CDR2 is SMNVEV in the germline V gene (reference sequence). Here the CDR3 reads CASGGPGEQFF. CDR3 in DNA: TGTGCCAGCGGGGGTCCGGGAGAGCAGTTCTTC.

This sequence joins TRBV5-1 and TRBJ2-3; 7 bases are shared with TRBD1. The CDR3 covers 16 residues. CDR1 and CDR2 (germline): SGHRS, YFSETQ. J gave up 1 base and V 0 bases, and 5 bases lay outside the gene matches. The CDR3 region has the DNA TGCGCCAGCAGCTTGGTGGGGACAGTGGGCACAGATACGCAGTATTTT. This translates into CASSLVGTVGTDTQYF.

DNA for the CDR3: TGTGCCAGCAGCTTAAGCCGCTACACCACAGATACGCAGTATTTT. It translates to CASSLSRYTTDTQYF. This chain uses TRBV5-4 with TRBJ2-3; D gene unclear. V was cut by 2 bases and J by 2 bases, with 12 bases left in between. This CDR3 is built from 15 residues. Germline V gene sequence: CDR1 SGHNT, CDR2 YYREEE (reference sequence).

The V gene is TRBV4-3, the J gene TRBJ1-2, with D tentatively TRBD1 (6 bases). This CDR3 has 14 residues. V was cut by 5 bases and J by 4 bases, with 14 bases left in between. The germline V gene has CDR1 LGHNA and CDR2 YSLEER. The CDR3 DNA sequence: TGCGCCAGCAGCTCAGGGGTGGCGGTCTATGGCTACACCTTC. Translated: CASSSGVAVYGYTF.

In its sample, this clone was seen once. The chain links TRBV11-3 to TRBJ2-2; 9 positions agree with TRBD1. The germline V gene encodes CDR1 SGHNT and CDR2 YENEEA. The junction had 10 bases not matched to a gene; V was cut back by 8 bases and J by 6 bases. CDR3 length equals 15 residues. CDR3 loop: CASLLMDRGAGELFF. The CDR3 bases are TGTGCCAGCCTACTGATGGACAGGGGTGCCGGGGAGCTGTTTTTT. Filled out from reference TRBV11-3 and TRBJ2-2, the complete variable domain reads EAGVVQSPRYKIIEKKQPVAFWCNPISGHNTLYWYLQNLGQGPELLIRYENEEAVDDSQLPKDRFSAERLKGVDSTLKIQPAELGDSAVYLCASLLMDRGAGELFFGEGSRLTVL.

This clone has only one observation. The chain joins TRBV9 to TRBJ2-1; possibly TRBD2 for D (5 bases). This CDR3 comprises 15 residues. The germline V gene has CDR1 SGDLS and CDR2 YYNGEE. The V end lost 2 bases, the J end lost 5 bases, and 14 bases lay between the germline ends. In nucleotides, the CDR3 is TGTGCCAGCAGCGTCCTTCCGGGAACCGACAATGAGCAGTTCTTC. It specifies CASSVLPGTDNEQFF.

This chain uses TRBV6-1 with TRBJ1-1; possibly TRBD1 for D (5 bases). V gave up 1 base and J gave up 3 bases, with 12 bases separating them. Looked up from germline, CDR1 is MNHNS and CDR2 is SASEGT. The CDR3 sequence is 15 residues long. The CDR3 DNA reads TGTGCCAGCAGTGAAGGGTCAGGGATGTACACTGAAGCTTTCTTT. It specifies CASSEGSGMYTEAFF.

V and J are TRBV3-1 (or the pseudogene TRBV3-2) and TRBJ1-4; D is uncertain. Trimming shortened V by 2 bases and J by 8 bases, and 12 bases separated the two germline ends. Germline V gives CDR1 LGHDT, CDR2 YNNKEL (reference sequence). The CDR3 has 14 amino acids. The CDR3 loop reads CASSQTGDGEKLFF. The CDR3 DNA sequence: TGTGCCAGCAGCCAAACCGGGGATGGGGAAAAACTGTTTTTT.

V gene TRBV27 combines with J gene TRBJ2-5; D call uncertain. CDR1 and CDR2 (germline): MNHEY, SMNVEV (reference sequence). The CDR3 spans 11 residues. The V end was cut by 4 bases, the J end by 4 bases, with 4 bases between. CDR3 DNA: TGTGCCAGCAGTTCCGCAGAGACCCAGTACTTC. Translation gives CASSSAETQYF.